This is a list of T cell receptor beta chains from one sample in a study of T cell responses to AZD1222 COVID-19 vaccine. Method: immunoSEQ multiplex PCR; TCRdb's copy keeps in-frame clones and lacks some. This sample yields 150,000 to 200,000 clones, of which about 91% are seen a single time; around 0.99% belongs to the top ten. The specimen was peripheral blood, collected 28 days after the second AZD1222 dose. The receptor source for this set is an adult who received the AZD1222 COVID-19 vaccine. Each CDR3 is given with its conserved first and last residue. A D gene is named only where the DNA matches it firmly. Part of the rows lack a size; the others show once, few, many or a class for expanded clones.

d_gene	v_gene	abundance	j_gene	CDR3nt	CDR3aa
-	TRBV11-2	-	TRBJ1-1	TGTGCCAGCAGCTTAGATGTGAACACTGAAGCTTTCTTT	CASSLDVNTEAFF
-	TRBV18	-	TRBJ1-3	TGTGCCAGCTCACCTCCCCTCGGACAGATCTCTGGAAACACCATATATTTT	CASSPPLGQISGNTIYF
-	TRBV12-3/TRBV12-4	-	TRBJ2-5	TGTGCCAGCAGTGATCCTGAGACCCAGTACTTC	CASSDPETQYF
-	TRBV18	-	TRBJ1-5	TGTGCCAGCTCACCAGGGGACAATCAGCCCCAGCATTTT	CASSPGDNQPQHF
-	TRBV4-1	-	TRBJ1-4	TGCGCCAGCAGCCAAGAATGGGCCGGCCACAATGAAAAACTGTTTTTT	CASSQEWAGHNEKLFF
-	TRBV11-2	-	TRBJ1-1	TGTGCCAGCAGCTACGGGACACGAGCAGCTTTCTTT	CASSYGTRAAFF
-	TRBV5-1	-	TRBJ1-1	TGCGCCAGCAGCCCGGGGGGGGCGGACACTGAAGCTTTCTTT	CASSPGGADTEAFF
-	TRBV7-9	-	TRBJ2-7	TGTGCCAGCACTCCCCCGGAGGGGGCACACGAGCAGTACTTC	CASTPPEGAHEQYF
-	TRBV27	-	TRBJ2-7	TGTGCCAGCAGTTTAAGGGGTTTGGTAATCTACGAGCAGTACTTC	CASSLRGLVIYEQYF
-	TRBV28	-	TRBJ1-2	TGTGCCAGCAGTTTCAATGAGTATGGCTACACCTTC	CASSFNEYGYTF
TRBD1	TRBV11-2	-	TRBJ2-4	TGTGCCAGCAGTAGGGACAGGGAAGTGCACATTCAGTACTTC	CASSRDREVHIQYF
-	TRBV7-8	-	TRBJ1-4	TGTGCCAGCAGCGTATACGAGGAAAAACTGTTTTTT	CASSVYEEKLFF
-	TRBV7-8	-	TRBJ2-3	TGTGCCAGCAGCTCCGTAGGCCCCCGGGATACGCAGTATTTT	CASSSVGPRDTQYF
-	TRBV10-3	-	TRBJ1-4	TGTGCCATCAGTGATTCGGCTGAAAAACTGTTTTTT	CAISDSAEKLFF
-	TRBV9	-	TRBJ2-7	TGTGCCAGCAGCGTATTGAAGCAGTACTTC	CASSVLKQYF
TRBD1	TRBV2	-	TRBJ1-2	TGTGCCAGCAGTAGACAGGGGTCAAACTATGGCTACACCTTC	CASSRQGSNYGYTF
-	TRBV20-1	-	TRBJ1-2	TGCAGTGCCGGGACGTCCTATGGCTACACCTTC	CSAGTSYGYTF
TRBD2	TRBV4-1	-	TRBJ2-3	TGCGCCAGCAGCCAATTTGGGAGTAGCGGGGGGGTCGTTGGAGATACGCAGTATTTT	CASSQFGSSGGVVGDTQYF
-	TRBV29-1	-	TRBJ1-1	TGCAGCGTTGAAGGGCGGATAACAAGGACTGAAGCTTTCTTT	CSVEGRITRTEAFF
TRBD2	TRBV3-1/TRBV3-2	-	TRBJ2-1	TGTGCCAGCAGCGAGACGGGGGGATGGGAGCAGTTCTTC	CASSETGGWEQFF
TRBD1	TRBV9	-	TRBJ1-2	TGTGCCAGCAGCGGGGACAGGGCCTATGGCTACACCTTC	CASSGDRAYGYTF
TRBD1	TRBV19	-	TRBJ1-5	TGTGCCAGCGTTGGACAGGTCCTCGGGGCCCAGCATTTT	CASVGQVLGAQHF
-	TRBV5-6	once	TRBJ1-1	TGTGCCAGCAGCCCGAACAGACAGGAGCTAACTGAAGCTTTCTTT	CASSPNRQELTEAFF
-	TRBV7-6	-	TRBJ1-1	TGTGCCAGCAGCTTACGCGGGGGAGGGAACACTGAAGCTTTCTTT	CASSLRGGGNTEAFF
-	TRBV5-1	-	TRBJ2-7	TGCGCCAGCAGCTTGGGGGTAGGGACCTACGAGCAGTACTTC	CASSLGVGTYEQYF
-	TRBV29-1	-	TRBJ1-2	TGCAGCGTTGAAGGGGGGGCTAACTATGGCTACACCTTC	CSVEGGANYGYTF
-	TRBV24-1	-	TRBJ2-2	TGTGCCACCAGTGATTTCCGGGGGACCGGGGAGCTGTTTTTT	CATSDFRGTGELFF
-	TRBV3-1/TRBV3-2	-	TRBJ1-2	TGTGCCAGCAGCCAAGATCGGGCCGGACTCTATGGCTACACCTTC	CASSQDRAGLYGYTF
-	TRBV18	-	TRBJ2-5	TGTGCCAGCTCACCAGTCCAAGAGACCCAGTACTTC	CASSPVQETQYF
TRBD2	TRBV9	-	TRBJ2-1	TGTGCCAGCAGCCTTTGGACTAGCGGATACAATGAGCAGTTCTTC	CASSLWTSGYNEQFF
TRBD1	TRBV7-2	-	TRBJ1-3	TGTGCCAGCAGCTTAGACAGGGGGCTCGGAAACACCATATATTTT	CASSLDRGLGNTIYF
-	TRBV7-6	-	TRBJ1-4	TGTGCCAGCAGCTCGCCAGGGGCAGCCCGGGAAAAACTGTTTTTT	CASSSPGAAREKLFF
TRBD2	TRBV9	once	TRBJ2-1	TGTGCCAGCAGCGCCGGGACTAGCGACTACAATGAGCAGTTCTTC	CASSAGTSDYNEQFF
-	TRBV7-9	-	TRBJ1-1	TGTGCCAGCACCTTTTACACTGAAGCTTTCTTT	CASTFYTEAFF
TRBD1	TRBV5-1	-	TRBJ1-2	TGCGCCAGCAGAACCGGGACAGGGGACTATGGCTACACCTTC	CASRTGTGDYGYTF
TRBD2	TRBV6-1	-	TRBJ2-1	TGTGCCAGCAGTGAGGGAGGGAGATACAATGAGCAGTTCTTC	CASSEGGRYNEQFF
-	TRBV7-2	-	TRBJ1-1	TGTGCCAGCAGCTCGCAATTCGCAGGTGGAACTACTGAAGCTTTCTTT	CASSSQFAGGTTEAFF
TRBD1	TRBV10-3	-	TRBJ1-3	TGTGCCATCGGGGACAGGGGGATAGGGAACACCATATATTTT	CAIGDRGIGNTIYF
TRBD1	TRBV5-1	once	TRBJ1-1	TGCGCCAGCAGCCGAGGGCCCTACAGGGGGGGAGCTTTCTTT	CASSRGPYRGGAFF
-	TRBV5-1	-	TRBJ1-4	TGCGCCAGCAGCTCAACTCTGGGGTCAACTAATGAAAAACTGTTTTTT	CASSSTLGSTNEKLFF
-	TRBV29-1	-	TRBJ1-1	TGCAGCGTTGATAGGAACACTGAAGCTTTCTTT	CSVDRNTEAFF
-	TRBV29-1	-	TRBJ2-2	TGCAGCGTTGGACTCCCAGGTGGTGCCGGGGAGCTGTTTTTT	CSVGLPGGAGELFF
-	TRBV5-1	-	TRBJ2-4	TGCGCCAGCAGCTTGGCTTTTGGTCCTGTCGGCGGCAAAAACATTCAGTACTTC	CASSLAFGPVGGKNIQYF
TRBD2	TRBV9	few	TRBJ2-1	TGTGCCAGCAGTGAGAGTGGCGGGGGGGCCAGTGAGCAGTTCTTC	CASSESGGGASEQFF
-	TRBV30	-	TRBJ1-1	TGTGCCTGGAGTGGAGGGGGGGGCTCGGACACTGAAGCTTTCTTT	CAWSGGGGSDTEAFF
-	TRBV19	-	TRBJ1-3	TGTGCCAGTAGTATAGAGACGGCCTCTGGAAACACCATATATTTT	CASSIETASGNTIYF
TRBD1	TRBV9	-	TRBJ1-2	TGTGCCAGCAGCGGGACAGGGATCTATGGCTACACCTTC	CASSGTGIYGYTF
-	TRBV19	once	TRBJ1-4	TGTGCCAGCCACAGTGCAACTAATGAAAAACTGTTTTTT	CASHSATNEKLFF
TRBD2	TRBV10-2	-	TRBJ2-1	TGCGCCAGCTGGGGAGCGGGGATAAACAATGAGCAGTTCTTC	CASWGAGINNEQFF